This TCR beta chain came from a study of shared clonotypes between healthy human individuals (dated by TCRdb to the early 2020s). At the level of the whole study: The cohort comprised two women and three men aged 18 to 49 years. For each donor, CD4 naive and CD4 memory were each given three plates, CD8 naive was given two plates, and CD8 memory was given one plate. To estimate repertoire size and how much clonotypes are shared between individuals, the study performed deep sequencing of blood TCR repertoires from roughly five healthy adults. Libraries were prepared and TCR repertoires were sequenced by different laboratories using diverse techniques, in order to increase sequencing depth and limit assay-specific biases. Leukapheresis yielded between about 0.85 and 10 billion PBMCs per donor. The investigation overall reported the following: Larger estimated clonotype richness was generally found for naive subsets than for memory subsets. The small number of donors limited the genetic and exposure-history diversity represented. Pairwise subsampling led to the expectation that sequencing depth would affect the degree of clonotype sharing among donors. Rarefaction of sorted-subset datasets indicated incomplete sequencing despite the large sequencing depth. Sharing across a few donors was observed for around 5% of naive CD4, less than 4% of naive CD8, 2% to 2.5% of memory CD4, and around 0.4% of memory CD8 clonotypes. Clonotypes shared by all four sorted-subset donors showed higher generation probabilities than non-shared clonotypes. Only blood was sampled, and tissue TCR repertoires likely differ from those in blood.

Donors were healthy HIV-negative adults with no recently reported acute infections or vaccinations. Only Caucasian adults living in Nashville, Tennessee, USA were represented among the donors. CD4+ T cells were enriched by magnetic negative selection; naive cells were then positively selected on CD45RA, and the negative fraction formed the memory subset. Blood was obtained by leukapheresis, after which PBMCs were separated by Ficoll-Histopaque density gradient centrifugation and cryopreserved in liquid nitrogen vapor phase. Analytical flow cytometry was used to check the purity and quantity of each magnetically sorted T cell population. From each sorted fraction, genomic DNA was isolated and quantified by UV absorbance on a Nanodrop 2000c. With respect to this clone: The antigen it recognizes is unknown. Per-base quality was not reported, and no clone a single base away is much larger than it.

Germline trimming amounts to 0 bases on V and 7 bases on J, with 8 as the count of junction bases outside the gene matches. The CDR3 covers 15 residues, taking in both the cysteine and the phenylalanine. The sequence is cut down to CDR3 DNA, 45 bases in frame from base 1. Based on the germline V gene, the CDR1 and CDR2 sequences are SGHRS and YFSETQ. TCR CDR3 regions were amplified from genomic DNA by multiplex PCR using the deep immunoSEQ assay. Genomic DNA extracted from each cell subset was distributed evenly over all wells of several immunoSEQ 96-well plates, and each plate served as one replicate. Each replicate PCR for sorted subsets received around 200 ng genomic DNA, equal to roughly 30,000 T cell genomes. Purified libraries were quantified with a Qubit 3.0 fluorometer, sized on a Bioanalyzer 2100, and re-quantified with the KAPA Library Quantification kit. Every immunoSEQ 96-well plate was sequenced on a separate single-read 150-cycle Illumina NextSeq 550 flow cell. As for the original processing: Because only junctional sequences without quality scores were contained in the immunoSEQ output, filtering matching that applied to full-length reads could not be performed. To assign V/J genes and CDR3, sequences were annotated against IMGT germline references using PyIR, a Python wrapper for IgBLAST v1.9. Any read was removed if the V/J assignment was weak (E-value above 1e-6), the CDR3 was missing, or the read contained stop codons, out-of-frame junctions, or ambiguous translated residues. A V3J clonotype was defined by an identical inferred V gene, J gene, and CDR3 amino acid sequence. To compute the percentage overlap between repertoires, the number of shared unique clonotypes was divided by the size of the smaller repertoire. Three approaches were used to assess repertoire richness: RTK rarefaction, the Chao1 estimator, and Recon v2.1 estimates of unobserved clonotypes. Generation probabilities were computed with OLGA for all TCRbeta clonotypes obtained by the gDNA method from four donors. TCRdb mirrors the immuneACCESS table, restricted to in-frame sequences. Some clones are absent from its copies; in checked studies, under half trace to an unresolved V gene, and the reason for the others is unknown. The D gene and trimming were derived from the DNA, and the V and J assignments and clone size from that table. Across this sample there are over a million clones, with 78% seen only once. 0.5% to 0.65% of the sample goes to the ten largest clones.

The V gene is TRBV5-1 and the J gene is TRBJ2-7; 9 middle bases align to TRBD2. The sequencing input was memory CD4+ T cells from PBMCs. The cell subset or site tag for this specimen amounts to: CD45RA-negative fraction. This clonotype originated in a man aged 18 to 35 in good health. Some clones in this sample may be carry-over from other donors' samples. In nucleotides, the sequence is TGCGCCAGCAGCTTGGCGTTAGCGGGAGAAGGTGAGCAGTACTTC. This yields the protein CASSLALAGEGEQYF.